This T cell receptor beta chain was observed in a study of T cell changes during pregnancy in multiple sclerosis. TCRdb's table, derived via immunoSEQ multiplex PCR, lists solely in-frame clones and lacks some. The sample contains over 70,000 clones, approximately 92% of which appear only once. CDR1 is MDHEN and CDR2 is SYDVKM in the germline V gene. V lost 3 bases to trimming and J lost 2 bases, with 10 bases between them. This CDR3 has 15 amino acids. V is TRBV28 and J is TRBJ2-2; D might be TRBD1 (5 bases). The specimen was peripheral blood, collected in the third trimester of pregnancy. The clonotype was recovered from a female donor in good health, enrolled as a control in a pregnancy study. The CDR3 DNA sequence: TGTGCCAGCAGTTTCCAGGGCCTCAACACCGGGGAGCTGTTTTTT. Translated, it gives CASSFQGLNTGELFF. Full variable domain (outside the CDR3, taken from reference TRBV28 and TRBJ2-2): DVKVTQSSRYLVKRTGEKVFLECVQDMDHENMFWYRQDPGLGLRLIYFSYDVKMKEKGDIPEGYSVSREKKERFSLILESASTNQTSMYLCASSFQGLNTGELFFGEGSRLTVL.